These 23 T cell receptor beta chains originate from one sample sequenced in a study of shared clonotypes between healthy human individuals. Sequencing used immunoSEQ multiplex PCR; TCRdb keeps in-frame clones, though not all of them. This sample has around 500,000 clones, with less than 80% found just once. The sequenced sample was PBMCs. All receptors come from a woman between 40 and 55 years old in good health. Some clones in this sample may be carry-over from other donors' samples.

This sequence joins TRBV10-3 and TRBJ2-5; TRBD1 aligns across 7 bases. The CDR3 covers 14 residues. The germline V gene encodes CDR1 ENHRY and CDR2 SYGVKD. V was clipped by 2 bases and J by 1 base; unmatched bases: 1. CDR3 protein: CAISERGPQETQYF. The CDR3 coding sequence is TGTGCCATCAGTGAGAGGGGGCCCCAAGAGACCCAGTACTTC.

The chain has TRBV5-6 and TRBJ1-1, with D tentatively TRBD1 (5 bases). V shed 2 bases and J shed 5 bases, with 13 bases lying between them. CDR1 and CDR2 from the germline V gene are SGHDT and YYEEEE. The CDR3 sequence is 14 residues long. CDR3 in DNA: TGTGCCAGCAGCTTCAAAATAGGGGAGACTGAAGCTTTCTTT. It is translated as CASSFKIGETEAFF.

Remarks on this clone: A read error may be the cause here, since a much bigger clone is one base away. Other DNA sequences from this sample encode an identical CDR3 as well. V gene TRBV7-9 combines with J gene TRBJ1-1; the D is unclear. This CDR3 is 13 amino acids long. Per the germline V gene, CDR1 is SEHNR and CDR2 is FQNEAQ (reference sequence). The CDR3 here is CASSFTTNTEAFF. The CDR3 DNA follows: TGTGCCAGCAGCTTCACGACGAACACTGAAGCCTTCTTT.

The chain links TRBV5-1 to TRBJ2-7, with a weak D call TRBD1 (6 bases). Germline CDR1 is SGHRS and CDR2 is YFSETQ. CDR3 length: 14 amino acids. Trimming removed 0 bases from V and 4 bases from J, with 11 bases in between. This CDR3 is CASSLAGTPYEQYF. DNA of the CDR3: TGCGCCAGCAGCTTGGCCGGGACACCTTACGAGCAGTACTTC.

A single count supports this clone. A read error may be the cause here, since a much bigger clone is one base away. The identical CDR3 is also encoded by other nucleotide sequences in the sample. This sequence joins TRBV4-1 and TRBJ1-5, with D unresolved. The CDR3 extends over 16 amino acids. V was clipped by 1 base and J by 0 bases, with 10 bases between them. Germline V gene lookup returns CDR1 MGHRA and CDR2 YSYEKL. CDR3 region: CASSQGSIYSNQPQHF. CDR3 bases: TGCGCCAGCAGCCAAGGCTCGATCTATAGCAATCAGCCCCAGCATTTT.

This clone was picked up many times. The same CDR3 is also encoded by other DNA sequences in this sample. The V and J genes are TRBV7-2 and TRBJ2-5; 8 positions match TRBD1. The J call is in doubt because the DNA end fits TRBJ2-7 better. Per the germline V gene, CDR1 is SGHTA and CDR2 is FQGNSA. CDR3 length: 14 amino acids. The CDR3 sequence is CASSFYRGTYEQYF. DNA of the CDR3: TGTGCCAGCAGCTTTTACAGGGGGACCTACGAGCAGTACTTC.

V gene TRBV7-6 combines with J gene TRBJ2-7; D is possibly TRBD1 or TRBD2 (5 bases each). V shed 5 bases and J shed 6 bases, with 14 bases lying between them. The length of the CDR3 is 13 residues. The germline CDR1 and CDR2 sequences are SGHVS and FNYEAQ. The DNA for the CDR3 is TGTGCCAGCAGCCCCCGCGTGAGGGGCGAGCAGTACTTC. Its translation is CASSPRVRGEQYF.

V and J are TRBV5-1 and TRBJ1-2, with 8 bases aligning to TRBD1. V shed 4 bases, J shed 8 bases, and the junction held 7 bases outside the gene matches. This CDR3 is built from 13 residues. The germline gives CDR1 SGHRS, CDR2 YFSETQ. The CDR3 reads CASSTGTGPGYTF. The DNA for the CDR3 is TGCGCCAGCAGCACCGGGACAGGACCGGGCTACACCTTC.

The chain combines TRBV29-1 with TRBJ2-1; 7 bases are shared with TRBD1. Germline assignment: CDR1 SQVTM and CDR2 ANQGSEA. This CDR3 contains 16 residues. After removal of 4 bases from V and 0 bases from J, the junction contained 9 bases not matched to a gene. The CDR3 is CSVAQTGQSSYNEQFF. As DNA, the CDR3 is TGCAGCGTTGCACAAACGGGACAGAGCTCCTACAATGAGCAGTTCTTC.

With regard to this clone: Mismatch with germline at one junction end may stem from a read error. The rearrangement links TRBV4-1 to TRBJ2-1, with a weak D call TRBD2 (5 bases). CDR3 length: 17 amino acids. Per the germline V gene, CDR1 is MGHRA and CDR2 is YSYEKL. For the CDR3, the DNA is TGCGCCAGCAACCAAGAAGGCGCGAAACGAAGAGGGAATGAGCAGTTCTTC. Its translation is CASNQEGAKRRGNEQFF.

This sequence joins TRBV7-9 and TRBJ1-2; 9 nucleotides agree with TRBD1. V lost 2 bases and J lost 8; bases outside the gene matches: 18. The CDR3 contains 18 residues. Germline lookup yields CDR1 SEHNR and CDR2 FQNEAQ (reference sequence). CDR3 region: CASSLFGYGRDRARGYTF. In DNA form, the CDR3 reads TGTGCCAGCAGCTTATTTGGTTATGGGCGGGACAGGGCGCGAGGCTACACCTTC.

The chain couples TRBV28 to TRBJ2-7; 10 positions agree with TRBD2. CDR1 is MDHEN and CDR2 is SYDVKM in the germline V gene. V dropped 6 bases and J dropped 6; count of bases not matched to a gene: 11. The CDR3 sequence is 15 residues long. The CDR3 coding sequence is TGTGCCAGCAGAGCGAGCCTAGCGGGAGTGGGCGAGCAGTACTTC. This codes for CASRASLAGVGEQYF.

This sequence joins TRBV30 and TRBJ2-2, with TRBD2 matching 10 bases. This CDR3 comprises 14 residues. The V and J ends lost 5 bases and 5 bases, in that order; junction bases with no gene match: 5. CDR1 and CDR2 (germline): GTSNPN, SVGIG (reference sequence). The DNA of the CDR3 is TGTGCCTGGTGGAGTAGCGGGAGGACCGGGGAGCTGTTTTTT. This gives the protein CAWWSSGRTGELFF.

A word on this clone: A much larger clonotype is one base distant, so this may be a read error. The chain has TRBV30 and TRBJ2-5, with D unresolved. CDR1 is GTSNPN and CDR2 is SVGIG in the germline V gene (reference sequence). CDR3 size: 16 residues. V dropped 3 bases and J dropped 3 bases, with 20 bases sitting between them. In DNA form, the CDR3 reads TGTGCCTGGAGCCTCGCCCGGGTTAAGTTAGAAGAGACCCAGTACTTC. Translated, it gives CAWSLARVKLEETQYF.

The rearrangement joins TRBV5-1 to TRBJ2-5; possibly TRBD1 or TRBD2 for D (6 bases each). V was trimmed by 3 bases and J by 5 bases, leaving 11 bases between them. From germline, CDR1 is SGHRS and CDR2 YFSETQ. The CDR3 has 13 residues. CDR3 nucleotide sequence: TGCGCCAGCAGCTCCCTAGGGGGGGAGACCCAGTACTTC. It specifies CASSSLGGETQYF.

This clone was counted between two and nine times. Other DNA sequences from this sample encode an identical CDR3 as well. The V and J genes are TRBV6-4 and TRBJ2-1; 9 positions agree with TRBD2. CDR3 size: 14 residues. The J segment lost 6 bases and the V segment lost 3 bases, leaving 3 bases of the junction unmatched. CDR1 is MRHNA, CDR2 SNTAGT, per germline. DNA of the CDR3: TGTGCCAGCAGTGAGGGTAGCGGGAGCAATGAGCAGTTCTTC. Translation: CASSEGSGSNEQFF.

The genes are TRBV9 and TRBJ2-7; D may be TRBD1 (6 bases). The CDR3 totals 14 residues. V lost 5 bases and J lost 3, with 15 bases in between. From germline, CDR1 is SGDLS and CDR2 YYNGEE. The CDR3 spells CASSLAGDDYEQYF. DNA of the CDR3: TGTGCCAGCAGTCTCGCAGGGGATGACTACGAGCAGTACTTC.

The chain has TRBV28 and TRBJ2-5; D gene unclear. CDR3 length: 14 amino acids. CDR1 is MDHEN, CDR2 SYDVKM, per germline. V lost 6 bases and J 5 bases, leaving 16 bases between the germline ends. The CDR3 region is CASSSESVRETQYF. CDR3 sequence (DNA): TGTGCCAGCAGCTCGGAATCCGTTCGGGAGACCCAGTACTTC.

The chain uses TRBV28 and TRBJ2-6; 9 bases are shared with TRBD1. The V gene's germline CDR1 is MDHEN and CDR2 SYDVKM. CDR3 length: 21 amino acids. Losses at the gene ends were 2 bases for V and 0 bases for J; bases not matched to a gene: 14. The CDR3 spells CASSLGVFAGQGSSGANVLTF. CDR3 DNA: TGTGCCAGCAGTTTAGGAGTCTTTGCGGGACAGGGAAGCTCTGGGGCCAACGTCCTGACTTTC.

The sample holds a few counts of this clone. The CDR3 nucleotides are TGCGCCAGCAGCCAAGGCTCGGGTCTCCTGACGGGAGCGAACTACGAGCAGTACTTC. This translates into CASSQGSGLLTGANYEQYF. The V call is TRBV4-1, the J call TRBJ2-5, with D possibly matching TRBD2 (6 bases). The DNA matches TRBJ2-7 better at its end, which makes the J call doubtful. Germline-derived CDR1 and CDR2 are MGHRA and YSYEKL. The CDR3 has 19 residues.

The chain joins TRBV19 to TRBJ2-4, with D perhaps matching TRBD1 or TRBD2 (6 bases each). The V gene lost 4 bases and the J gene lost 12 bases, with 16 bases spanning the gap. This CDR3 region has 13 residues. Germline CDR1 reads LNHDA; CDR2 reads SQIVND (reference sequence). The CDR3 region is CASSSQGRFPQYF. In DNA, the CDR3 is TGTGCCAGTAGTAGCCAGGGGAGGTTTCCTCAGTACTTC.

This clone showed up just once. The CDR3 region has the DNA TGTGCCAGCAGCTTAGGCGGGGGACCGACCAATGAGCAGTTCTTC. It encodes CASSLGGGPTNEQFF. The gene calls are TRBV11-3 and TRBJ2-1; 7 bases line up with TRBD2. The V gene end was trimmed by 1 base and the J gene end by 6 bases; junction bases not matched to a gene: 6. The CDR3 covers 15 residues. CDR1 and CDR2 (germline): SGHNT, YENEEA.

This sequence joins TRBV19 and TRBJ2-1; no reliable D call. Germline CDR1 reads LNHDA; CDR2 reads SQIVND (reference sequence). The CDR3 sequence is 15 residues long. V shed 4 bases and J shed 0 bases, with 10 bases lying between them. CDR3 sequence: CASSNRLSSYNEQFF. The CDR3 DNA reads as TGTGCCAGTAGTAACAGACTGAGCTCCTACAATGAGCAGTTCTTC.